Following are 20 T cell receptor beta chains from one sample sequenced in a study of CD8 T cells in ankylosing spondylitis. TCRdb reprocessed the 5' RACE reads via MiXCR and lists one record per CDR3 protein. The sample comprises around 300,000 distinct CDR3 sequences, roughly 15% of which are singletons, and about 1% rests with the top ten. Sequencing was done on a sample of blood, either unsorted or a sorted T cell fraction (not recorded which). Receptors originate from a male donor with ankylosing spondylitis or in good health (not recorded which).

As concerns this clonotype: A much bigger clone sits one base away, suggesting this may be a read error. The CDR3 nucleotides are TGCAGCGCTGAAGGTGCGCGCCGACTAGCGGGAGTTAGCACAGATACGCAGTATTTT. Its protein is CSAEGARRLAGVSTDTQYF. This chain links TRBV29-1 with TRBJ2-3, with 12 bases that match TRBD2. The CDR3 is 19 amino acids. Per the germline V gene, CDR1 is SQVTM and CDR2 is ANQGSEA.

In this sample, this clonotype turned up a few times. This sequence joins TRBV10-3 and TRBJ1-1, with D unresolved. V was cut by 5 bases and J by 1 base, with 8 bases left in between. The CDR3 runs 13 residues. Germline CDR1 is ENHRY and CDR2 is SYGVKD. The CDR3 region is CAISPQENTEAFF. The DNA for the CDR3 is TGTGCCATCAGTCCCCAGGAGAACACTGAAGCTTTCTTT.

This clonotype was counted between two and nine times. This sequence joins TRBV5-1 and TRBJ2-3; D may be TRBD2 (5 bases). CDR3 length equals 14 residues. Germline-derived CDR1 and CDR2 are SGHRS and YFSETQ. V lost 2 bases, J lost 4 bases, and 11 bases lay in between. The CDR3 is CASSFWGASDTQYF. The CDR3 DNA follows: TGCGCCAGCAGCTTCTGGGGAGCATCAGATACGCAGTATTTT. Combining the CDR3 with reference TRBV5-1 and TRBJ2-3 gives the whole variable domain KAGVTQTPRYLIKTRGQQVTLSCSPISGHRSVSWYQQTPGQGLQFLFEYFSETQRNKGNFPGRFSGRQFSNSRSEMNVSTLELGDSALYLCASSFWGASDTQYFGPGTRLTVL.

This clonotype was detected only a few times. This sequence joins TRBV4-2 and TRBJ1-2, with a weak D call TRBD1 (5 bases). Germline CDR1 reads LGHNA; CDR2 reads YNFKEQ. There are 15 residues in the CDR3. V was trimmed by 0 bases and J by 5 bases, leaving 13 bases between them. CDR3 in DNA: TGTGCCAGCAGCCAAGATGGGGCAGGGAGGTATGGCTACACCTTC. It yields the protein CASSQDGAGRYGYTF.

This clonotype occurred many times. The CDR3 spells CASSTHRVPYNEQFF. The DNA of the CDR3 is TGTGCCAGCAGTACCCACAGGGTACCCTACAATGAGCAGTTCTTC. This chain connects TRBV12-3 or TRBV12-4 to TRBJ2-1; tentatively, D is TRBD1 (6 bases). V was pared by 5 bases and J by 2 bases, with 13 bases between. The CDR3 has 15 amino acids.

The V call is TRBV27, the J call TRBJ1-6; D possibly corresponds to TRBD1 (5 bases). Trimming took 3 bases from V and 0 from J, leaving 9 bases between them. The CDR3 is made up of 16 amino acids. The germline CDR1 and CDR2 sequences are MNHEY and SMNVEV (reference sequence). Here the CDR3 DNA reads TGTGCCAGCAGTTTCGCGGGGGGCTCCTATAATTCACCCCTCCACTTT. Translating gives CASSFAGGSYNSPLHF.

This clonotype was recorded many times. CDR3 sequence reads: CSASGTGDSEAFF. The CDR3 nucleotides read TGCAGCGCCTCCGGGACAGGGGACAGTGAAGCTTTCTTT. This chain joins TRBV29-1 and TRBJ1-1, with 10 bases fitting TRBD1. The germline CDR1 and CDR2 sequences are SQVTM and ANQGSEA. Trimming cost V 7 bases and J 7 bases; bases outside gene matches: 9. The CDR3 loop spans 13 amino acids.

There are many counts of this clonotype. The chain couples TRBV6-1 to TRBJ1-5; TRBD1 matches at 10 bases. The CDR3 consists of 16 residues. J gave up 1 base and V 5 bases, and 5 bases lay outside the gene matches. Per germline, CDR1 MNHNS and CDR2 SASEGT. CDR3 sequence reads: CASSPGDRGSNQPQHF. CDR3 DNA: TGTGCCAGCAGTCCCGGGGACAGGGGAAGCAATCAGCCCCAGCATTTT.

The chain uses TRBV3-1 and TRBJ1-1; D is unclear. CDR3 length equals 16 residues. Looked up from germline, CDR1 is LGHDT and CDR2 is YNNKEL (reference sequence). V was shortened by 3 bases and J by 0 bases, with 14 bases between the two germline ends. The CDR3 DNA sequence: TGTGCCAGCAGCCAGAACACACAGTTTATGAACACTGAAGCTTTCTTT. The encoded protein is CASSQNTQFMNTEAFF.

The table lists this clonotype with a few counts. V and J are TRBV7-2 and TRBJ1-2, with no clear D. The CDR3 runs 14 residues. The germline V and J ends were trimmed by 4 bases and 3 bases, with 12 bases remaining between them. The V gene's germline CDR1 is SGHTA and CDR2 FQGNSA. CDR3 in DNA: TGTGCCAGCAGCTCGGACGGAGCCGACTATGGCTACACCTTC. Its translation is CASSSDGADYGYTF.

The chain recombines TRBV20-1 with TRBJ2-3; 7 bases match TRBD1. Germline CDR1 reads DFQATT; CDR2 reads SNEGSKA (reference sequence). V shed 5 bases, J shed 6 bases, and the junction held 17 bases outside the gene matches. The CDR3 totals 16 residues. CDR3 DNA: TGCAGTGCTTCTAGGGGCCCCGGACAGGCTACCGATACGCAGTATTTT. This sequence encodes CSASRGPGQATDTQYF.

V and J are TRBV5-1 and TRBJ1-1; no definite D call. V gave up 3 bases and J gave up 1 base, with 10 bases separating them. CDR1 and CDR2 from the germline V gene are SGHRS and YFSETQ. CDR3 length equals 14 residues. CDR3 region: CASSSTPENTEAFF. The CDR3 DNA reads as TGCGCCAGCAGCTCGACTCCCGAGAACACTGAAGCTTTCTTT.

The CDR3: CASSVGGVEQYF. CDR3 in DNA: TGTGCCAGCAGCGTCGGTGGAGTAGAGCAGTACTTC. V usage is TRBV11-3 and J usage is TRBJ2-7; D gene unclear. Germline V gene sequence: CDR1 SGHNT, CDR2 YENEEA. Trimming took 5 bases from V and 7 from J, leaving 12 bases between them. The CDR3 is made up of 12 amino acids.

This clonotype was found a few times. The chain has TRBV20-1 and TRBJ2-3; 11 nucleotides match TRBD2. The CDR3 runs to 19 residues. Germline trimming cut 5 bases from V and 2 bases from J; bases unmatched to any gene: 18. Germline CDR1 and CDR2: DFQATT and SNEGSKA (reference sequence). The CDR3 protein is CSAGLLAGDLLSNTDTQYF. In DNA, the CDR3 is TGCAGTGCTGGCTTACTAGCGGGGGACCTCCTATCAAACACAGATACGCAGTATTTT.

The chain couples TRBV12-3 or TRBV12-4 to TRBJ2-1, with 14 positions matching TRBD2. CDR3 length: 18 amino acids. V lost 8 bases, J lost 7 bases, and 16 bases stayed unmatched. The CDR3 sequence is CASHWVGTSGRGGNEQFF. For the CDR3, the DNA is TGTGCCAGCCATTGGGTCGGGACTAGCGGGAGAGGAGGGAATGAGCAGTTCTTC.

This clonotype has at least ten counts. The V gene is TRBV2, the J gene TRBJ1-2, with 9 bases identical to TRBD1. V lost 7 bases to trimming and J lost 3 bases; unmatched junction nucleotides: 6. Per the germline V gene, CDR1 is SNHLY and CDR2 is FYNNEI. CDR3 size: 14 residues. CDR3 sequence: CASTFDRGDYGYTF. As DNA, the CDR3 is TGTGCCAGCACCTTTGACAGGGGGGACTATGGCTACACCTTC.

V and J are TRBV20-1 and TRBJ2-3; no firm D call. Germline V gene lookup returns CDR1 DFQATT and CDR2 SNEGSKA (reference sequence). V lost 6 bases to trimming and J lost 2 bases, with 9 bases between them. The CDR3 is 12 residues long. CDR3 region: CSAKTHTDTQYF. CDR3 sequence (DNA): TGCAGTGCCAAGACCCACACAGATACGCAGTATTTT.

The chain has TRBV4-2 and TRBJ2-5; TRBD1 or TRBD2 may be the D gene (5 bases each). V lost 1 base and J 5 bases, leaving 14 bases between the germline ends. CDR1 LGHNA and CDR2 YNFKEQ come from the germline V gene. CDR3 length equals 15 residues. The CDR3 protein is CASSQAVGERETQYF. The CDR3 DNA reads as TGTGCCAGCAGCCAAGCGGTGGGGGAGAGGGAGACCCAGTACTTC.

The chain links TRBV7-2 to TRBJ2-5; 9 bases are shared with TRBD1. The V and J ends lost 3 bases and 1 base, in that order; junction bases with no gene match: 6. The CDR3 loop spans 16 amino acids. Germline V gene sequence: CDR1 SGHTA, CDR2 FQGNSA. In DNA, the CDR3 is TGTGCCAGCAGCTTTTACCCGACAGGGGGCCAAGAGACCCAGTACTTC. It yields the protein CASSFYPTGGQETQYF.

This clonotype was observed a few times. This chain joins TRBV3-1 and TRBJ2-6; no firm D call. The CDR3 runs 13 residues. CDR1 and CDR2 from the germline V gene are LGHDT and YNNKEL (reference sequence). V was clipped by 7 bases and J by 1 base, with 5 bases between them. CDR3 region: CASKGSGANVLTF. CDR3 in DNA: TGTGCCAGCAAGGGTTCTGGGGCCAACGTCCTGACTTTC.